The 30 T cell receptor beta chains reported below all come from one sample, sequenced in a study of PD-L1 blockade in urothelial cancer. Assay used: immunoSEQ multiplex PCR; TCRdb lists only in-frame clones, some missing. The repertoire holds some 52,000 clones, with approximately 77% as singletons. Sequenced here: PBMCs, sampled around atezolizumab (anti-PD-L1) treatment. The source of these receptors is a man between 65 and 85 years old with urothelial cancer.

This chain connects TRBV6-5 to TRBJ2-3; D may be TRBD1 (6 bases). Looked up from germline, CDR1 is MNHEY and CDR2 is SVGAGI. The ends were cut back, 6 bases at V and 4 bases at J, with 14 bases in the middle. The CDR3 runs 14 residues. In nucleotides, the CDR3 is TGTGCCAGCAGAACAGGGCTATCCTCAGATACGCAGTATTTT. It codes for CASRTGLSSDTQYF.

In this sample, this clone turned up once. The CDR3: CASRQANNEQFF. In DNA, the CDR3 is TGTGCCAGCAGGCAGGCGAACAATGAGCAGTTCTTC. The chain couples TRBV7-2 to TRBJ2-1; D is uncertain. Per germline, CDR1 SGHTA and CDR2 FQGNSA. CDR3 length: 12 amino acids. Trimming removed 6 bases at V and 5 bases at J, with 8 bases between.

The sample holds one count of this clone. The chain is built from TRBV5-1 and TRBJ2-7; TRBD1 aligns across 7 bases. Germline V gene sequence: CDR1 SGHRS, CDR2 YFSETQ. The CDR3 spans 15 residues. V shed 0 bases and J 1 base; nucleotides not matched to a gene: 4. The CDR3 protein is CASSLGGTASYEQYF. CDR3 DNA sequence: TGCGCCAGCAGCTTGGGTGGGACAGCATCCTACGAGCAGTACTTC. The variable domain in full, with the rest retrieved from reference TRBV5-1 and TRBJ2-7, is KAGVTQTPRYLIKTRGQQVTLSCSPISGHRSVSWYQQTPGQGLQFLFEYFSETQRNKGNFPGRFSGRQFSNSRSEMNVSTLELGDSALYLCASSLGGTASYEQYFGPGTRLTVT.

This rearrangement joins TRBV5-6 to TRBJ1-5; D gene uncertain. V gave up 0 bases and J gave up 0 bases, with 7 bases separating them. Germline CDR1 and CDR2: SGHDT and YYEEEE. The CDR3 covers 15 residues. CDR3 DNA: TGTGCCAGCAGCTTGGGAGGATTTAGCAATCAGCCCCAGCATTTT. This translates into CASSLGGFSNQPQHF.

V gene TRBV7-2 combines with J gene TRBJ2-7; D possibly corresponds to TRBD2 (5 bases). In germline, CDR1 is SGHTA, CDR2 FQGNSA. Trimming removed 1 base from V and 1 base from J, with 14 bases in between. The CDR3 spans 16 residues. CDR3 amino acids: CASSLGPGSFSYEQYF. The CDR3 DNA reads as TGTGCCAGCAGCTTAGGTCCGGGGTCCTTTTCCTACGAGCAGTACTTC.

The gene calls are TRBV7-3 and TRBJ1-2; tentative D call: TRBD1 (5 bases). This CDR3 contains 15 residues. CDR1 and CDR2 (germline): SGHTA, FQGTGA. V lost 2 bases and J lost 4, with 14 bases in between. The CDR3 loop reads CASSLQPGVPYGYTF. For the CDR3, the DNA is TGTGCCAGCAGCTTACAGCCGGGGGTACCCTATGGCTACACCTTC. The full variable domain, rest sourced from reference TRBV7-3 and TRBJ1-2, is GAGVSQTPSNKVTEKGKYVELRCDPISGHTALYWYRQSLGQGPEFLIYFQGTGAADDSGLPNDRFFAVRPEGSVSTLKIQRTERGDSAVYLCASSLQPGVPYGYTFGSGTRLTVV.

The V and J genes are TRBV7-8 and TRBJ2-6; tentatively, D is TRBD1 (6 bases). The V gene's germline CDR1 is SGHVS and CDR2 FQNEAQ. The length of the CDR3 is 18 residues. Trimming left V 5 bases short and J 1 base short, with 18 bases between. CDR3 residues: CASSPRQVTLSGANVLTF. The CDR3 nucleotides are TGTGCCAGCAGCCCTAGACAGGTCACCTTATCTGGGGCCAACGTCCTGACTTTC.

CDR3 loop: CASSLDRDSDTQYF. The CDR3 DNA sequence: TGTGCCAGCAGCTTGGACAGAGACTCAGATACGCAGTATTTT. The chain is built from TRBV11-2 and TRBJ2-3; D may be TRBD1 (6 bases). The CDR3 loop spans 14 amino acids. V was shortened by 3 bases and J by 4 bases, with 11 bases between the two germline ends. CDR1 is SGHAT and CDR2 is FQNNGV in the germline V gene.

The chain uses TRBV2 and TRBJ1-6; 9 bases line up with TRBD1. This CDR3 has 15 amino acids. V lost 4 bases, J lost 5 bases, and 3 bases stayed unmatched. Germline V gives CDR1 SNHLY, CDR2 FYNNEI. CDR3 loop: CASSGQGGDNSPLHF. CDR3 nucleotides: TGTGCCAGCAGTGGACAGGGGGGCGATAATTCACCCCTCCACTTT.

V usage is TRBV9 and J usage is TRBJ1-1, with D perhaps matching TRBD1 (5 bases). V lost 0 bases and J 6 bases, leaving 9 bases between the germline ends. The V gene's germline CDR1 is SGDLS and CDR2 YYNGEE. The CDR3 length is 13 residues. CDR3 sequence reads: CASSVGGGAEAFF. In DNA, the CDR3 is TGTGCCAGCAGCGTAGGGGGAGGGGCTGAAGCTTTCTTT.

This clone was seen at least ten times. The chain links TRBV19 to TRBJ2-6; maybe TRBD2 (6 bases). The CDR3 consists of 16 residues. The V and J ends lost 7 bases and 3 bases respectively, with 16 bases between them. CDR1 is LNHDA and CDR2 is SQIVND in the germline V gene (reference sequence). In DNA, the CDR3 is TGTGCCAGTAAGGGGTTGGAGGGTGATGGGGCCAACGTCCTGACTTTC. Translating it yields CASKGLEGDGANVLTF.

The chain uses TRBV5-1 and TRBJ2-3, with 7 positions matching TRBD2. The trim removed 0 bases at V and 7 bases at J, leaving 11 bases unmatched. CDR3 size: 16 residues. Germline assignment: CDR1 SGHRS and CDR2 YFSETQ. The CDR3 sequence: CASSLGLAGGMNTQYF. Written as DNA, the CDR3 is TGCGCCAGCAGCTTGGGGTTAGCGGGTGGTATGAATACGCAGTATTTT.

The chain recombines TRBV5-1 with TRBJ2-3; 9 positions match TRBD1. From germline, CDR1 is SGHRS and CDR2 YFSETQ. The CDR3 extends over 15 amino acids. Trimming cost V 0 bases and J 4 bases; bases outside gene matches: 3. As DNA, the CDR3 is TGCGCCAGCAGCTTGGCTGGACAGGGGTCAGATACGCAGTATTTT. This codes for CASSLAGQGSDTQYF.

The chain recombines TRBV19 with TRBJ1-1; maybe TRBD1 (5 bases). Germline loops: CDR1 LNHDA, CDR2 SQIVND (reference sequence). The CDR3 spans 15 residues. V dropped 3 bases and J dropped 7 bases, with 18 bases sitting between them. Here the CDR3 DNA reads TGTGCCAGTAGTATCGAAATCGGGACTTTCAGTGAAGCTTTCTTT. This codes for CASSIEIGTFSEAFF.

This clone has a handful of counts. V is TRBV5-4 and J is TRBJ1-1; a possible D gene is TRBD1 (6 bases). Trimming took off 4 bases at V and 4 bases at J, with 14 bases between the two ends. CDR3 length: 14 amino acids. Per the germline V gene, CDR1 is SGHNT and CDR2 is YYREEE (reference sequence). DNA for the CDR3: TGTGCCAGCAGCGGGGGGGGGCTGGGCACTGAAGCTTTCTTT. This gives the protein CASSGGGLGTEAFF.

The V gene is TRBV15, the J gene TRBJ2-1; the D gene is possibly TRBD1 (5 bases). The CDR3 covers 15 residues. The germline gives CDR1 LNHNV, CDR2 YYDKDF (reference sequence). V was pared by 4 bases and J by 8 bases, with 18 bases between. The CDR3 region is CATSTRQSEVDEQFF. CDR3 in DNA: TGTGCCACCAGCACAAGACAGTCCGAGGTGGATGAGCAGTTCTTC.

The chain employs TRBV18 and TRBJ1-6; a possible D gene is TRBD1 (5 bases). Trimming stripped 5 bases from V and 7 bases from J, with 12 bases between. Germline assignment: CDR1 KGHSH and CDR2 LQKENI. CDR3 length: 14 residues. In DNA, the CDR3 is TGTGCCAGCTCAGACGACAGTGTGAATTCACCCCTCCACTTT. It yields the protein CASSDDSVNSPLHF.

The V gene is TRBV4-2, the J gene TRBJ2-1; TRBD1 matches 9 bases. Germline CDR1 LGHNA, CDR2 YNFKEQ. CDR3 length equals 18 residues. V lost 0 bases, J lost 15 bases, and 21 bases stayed unmatched. The CDR3 region has the DNA TGTGCCAGCAGCCAAGATCTCCCTACTCCCCCACAGGGGGCAACGGTGTTCTTC. Its protein product is CASSQDLPTPPQGATVFF.

This clone has at least ten counts. The chain is built from TRBV6-1 and TRBJ1-6; tentatively, D is TRBD1 (5 bases). Germline V gene data show CDR1 as MNHNS and CDR2 as SASEGT. The CDR3 is 14 residues long. Trimming stripped 1 base from V and 7 bases from J, with 8 bases between. CDR3 protein: CASSEGQTNSPLHF. In nucleotides, the CDR3 is TGTGCCAGCAGTGAAGGACAGACCAATTCACCCCTCCACTTT.

This chain connects TRBV5-1 to TRBJ2-3, with 10 nucleotides matching TRBD1. The CDR3 runs 15 residues. Germline V lookup: CDR1 SGHRS, CDR2 YFSETQ. With 4 bases clipped from V and 4 bases from J, the junction kept 6 bases outside the gene matches. CDR3 sequence reads: CASSRDRGYADTQYF. The CDR3 DNA follows: TGCGCCAGCAGCCGGGACAGGGGTTACGCAGATACGCAGTATTTT.

V and J are TRBV9 and TRBJ2-3; maybe TRBD2 (5 bases). Germline CDR1 is SGDLS and CDR2 is YYNGEE. This CDR3 comprises 16 residues. Deletions cut 0 bases from V and 3 bases from J, with 14 bases between. The CDR3 sequence is CASSVGDGRLTDTQYF. In DNA, the CDR3 is TGTGCCAGCAGCGTAGGTGATGGGAGACTAACAGATACGCAGTATTTT.

The gene calls are TRBV5-1 and TRBJ1-1; no clear D gene. Germline V CDR1 and CDR2: SGHRS, YFSETQ. The V gene lost 3 bases and the J gene lost 1 base, with 7 bases spanning the gap. The length of the CDR3 is 13 residues. CDR3 protein: CASSYPGNTEAFF. CDR3 coding DNA: TGCGCCAGCAGCTACCCGGGGAACACTGAAGCTTTCTTT.

This clone came up once. This chain joins TRBV6-1 and TRBJ2-1; 10 bases line up with TRBD2. V dropped 4 bases and J dropped 7; count of bases not matched to a gene: 16. The CDR3 loop spans 18 amino acids. CDR1 and CDR2 (germline): MNHNS, SASEGT. DNA of the CDR3: TGTGCCAGCAGTGTACGCCCCAGATCTAGCGGGGGTCAGAATGAGCAGTTCTTC. Residues: CASSVRPRSSGGQNEQFF.

The chain's CDR3 is CASSPHGPYNSPLHF. Here the CDR3 DNA reads TGCGCCAGCAGCCCTCATGGGCCCTATAATTCACCCCTCCACTTT. The chain links TRBV5-1 to TRBJ1-6, with D hard to call. Germline CDR1 SGHRS, CDR2 YFSETQ. This CDR3 is built from 15 residues. V shed 4 bases and J shed 2 bases, with 10 bases lying between them.

The V gene is TRBV10-3, the J gene TRBJ1-3, with a possible D match to TRBD1 (6 bases). Germline V CDR1 and CDR2: ENHRY, SYGVKD. Trimming shortened V by 5 bases and J by 3 bases, and 17 bases separated the two germline ends. This CDR3 is 16 amino acids long. The CDR3 nucleotides read TGTGCCATCAGTACGACAGGAGCCCTCATTGGAAACACCATATATTTT. Its translation: CAISTTGALIGNTIYF.

This clone has just one count. The rearrangement uses TRBV7-8 and TRBJ2-7, with 7 nucleotides matching TRBD1. J gave up 3 bases and V 6 bases, and 11 bases lay outside the gene matches. CDR3 length: 15 amino acids. Germline V CDR1 and CDR2: SGHVS, FQNEAQ. The CDR3 spells CASSPLPRQGYEQYF. CDR3 nucleotides: TGTGCCAGCAGTCCTCTCCCTAGACAGGGCTACGAGCAGTACTTC.

The V and J genes are TRBV11-2 and TRBJ2-7; 7 positions agree with TRBD2. Germline-derived CDR1 and CDR2 are SGHAT and FQNNGV. V shed 5 bases, J shed 3 bases, and the junction held 10 bases outside the gene matches. CDR3 length: 15 residues. The CDR3 nucleotides are TGTGCCAGCAGCACCAGACTAGCTTGGGGCTACGAGCAGTACTTC. Translating it yields CASSTRLAWGYEQYF.

Only one count was recorded for this clone. The chain carries TRBV6-5 and TRBJ1-1, with D perhaps matching TRBD1 (5 bases). Germline loops: CDR1 MNHEY, CDR2 SVGAGI. The CDR3 sequence is 15 residues long. V was trimmed by 0 bases and J by 3 bases, leaving 11 bases between them. The CDR3 region has the DNA TGTGCCAGCAGTTACTCGACCAGGGCAGACACTGAAGCTTTCTTT. It translates to CASSYSTRADTEAFF.

The rearrangement uses TRBV13 and TRBJ1-1; D is perhaps TRBD1 (6 bases). This CDR3 is 14 amino acids long. Trimming pared 5 bases from V and 3 bases from J, leaving 13 bases between. The germline CDR1 and CDR2 sequences are PRHDT and FYEKMQ (reference sequence). CDR3 sequence reads: CASSADSYYTEAFF. CDR3 coding DNA: TGTGCCAGCAGCGCGGACAGTTACTACACTGAAGCTTTCTTT.

The chain has TRBV5-1 and TRBJ1-2; D perhaps matches TRBD1 (6 bases). V gave up 4 bases and J gave up 5 bases, with 9 bases separating them. The V gene's germline CDR1 is SGHRS and CDR2 YFSETQ. The CDR3 is made up of 12 amino acids. The CDR3 here is CASSPDSYGYTF. CDR3 coding DNA: TGCGCCAGCAGCCCGGACAGTTATGGCTACACCTTC.